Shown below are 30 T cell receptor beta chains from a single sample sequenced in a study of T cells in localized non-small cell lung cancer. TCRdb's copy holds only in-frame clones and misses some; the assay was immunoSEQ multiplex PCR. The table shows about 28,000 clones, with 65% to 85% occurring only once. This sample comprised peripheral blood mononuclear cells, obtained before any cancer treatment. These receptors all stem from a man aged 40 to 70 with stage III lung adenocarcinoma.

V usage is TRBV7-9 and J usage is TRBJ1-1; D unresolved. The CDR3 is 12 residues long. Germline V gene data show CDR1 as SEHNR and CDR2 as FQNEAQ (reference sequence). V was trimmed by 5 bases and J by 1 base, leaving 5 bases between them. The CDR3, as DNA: TGTGCCAGCAGCCCCAGGAACACTGAAGCTTTCTTT. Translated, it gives CASSPRNTEAFF.

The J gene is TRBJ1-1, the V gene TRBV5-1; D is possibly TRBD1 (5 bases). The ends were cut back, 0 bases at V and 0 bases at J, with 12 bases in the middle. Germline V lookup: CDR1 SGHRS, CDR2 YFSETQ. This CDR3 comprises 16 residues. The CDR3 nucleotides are TGCGCCAGCAGCTTGGTGTTGGGGGGGATGAACACTGAAGCTTTCTTT. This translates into CASSLVLGGMNTEAFF.

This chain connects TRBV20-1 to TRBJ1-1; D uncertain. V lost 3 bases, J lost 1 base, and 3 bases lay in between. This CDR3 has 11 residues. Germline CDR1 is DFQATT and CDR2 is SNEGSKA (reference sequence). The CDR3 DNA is TGCAGTGCTAGCCCGAACACTGAAGCTTTCTTT. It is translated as CSASPNTEAFF.

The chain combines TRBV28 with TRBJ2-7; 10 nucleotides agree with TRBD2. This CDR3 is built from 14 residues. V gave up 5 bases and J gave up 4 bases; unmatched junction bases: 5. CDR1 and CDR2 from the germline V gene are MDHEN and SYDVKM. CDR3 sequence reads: CASSPGLAEYEQYF. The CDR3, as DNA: TGTGCCAGCAGTCCCGGACTAGCGGAATACGAGCAGTACTTC.

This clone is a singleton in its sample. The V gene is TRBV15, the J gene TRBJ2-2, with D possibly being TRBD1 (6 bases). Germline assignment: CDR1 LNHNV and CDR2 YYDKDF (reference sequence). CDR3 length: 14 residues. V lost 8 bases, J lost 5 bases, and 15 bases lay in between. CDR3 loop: CATGGGRGTGELFF. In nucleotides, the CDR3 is TGTGCCACCGGGGGCGGAAGGGGGACCGGGGAGCTGTTTTTT. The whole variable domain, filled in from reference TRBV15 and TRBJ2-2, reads DAMVIQNPRYQVTQFGKPVTLSCSQTLNHNVMYWYQQKSSQAPKLLFHYYDKDFNNEADTPDNFQSRRPNTSFCFLDIRSPGLGDTAMYLCATGGGRGTGELFFGEGSRLTVL.

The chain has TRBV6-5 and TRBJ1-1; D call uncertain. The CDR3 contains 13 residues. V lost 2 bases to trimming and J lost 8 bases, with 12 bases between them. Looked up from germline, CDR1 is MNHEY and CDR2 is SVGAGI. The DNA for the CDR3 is TGTGCCAGCAGTTACGCGCCCGAGACAGAAGCTTTCTTT. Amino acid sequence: CASSYAPETEAFF.

The DNA of the CDR3 is TGTGCCAGCAGCCCGGGATTCAATCAGCCCCAGCATTTT. Amino acid sequence: CASSPGFNQPQHF. The gene calls are TRBV14 and TRBJ1-5; D is uncertain. This CDR3 region has 13 residues. V gave up 4 bases and J gave up 3 bases, with 7 bases separating them. Germline values: CDR1 SGHDN, CDR2 FVKESK.

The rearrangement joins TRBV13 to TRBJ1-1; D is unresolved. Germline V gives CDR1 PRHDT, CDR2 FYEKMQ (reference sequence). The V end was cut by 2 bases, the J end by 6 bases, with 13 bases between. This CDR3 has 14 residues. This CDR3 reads CASSLLSRQAEAFF. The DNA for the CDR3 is TGTGCCAGCAGCTTACTGTCCCGGCAGGCTGAAGCTTTCTTT.

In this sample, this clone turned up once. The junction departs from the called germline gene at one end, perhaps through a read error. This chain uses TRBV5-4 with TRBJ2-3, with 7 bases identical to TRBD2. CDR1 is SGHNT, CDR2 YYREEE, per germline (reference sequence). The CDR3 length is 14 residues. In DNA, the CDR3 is TGTGCCAGCAGCCCACCGACTAGCACAAATACGCAGTATTTT. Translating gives CASSPPTSTNTQYF.

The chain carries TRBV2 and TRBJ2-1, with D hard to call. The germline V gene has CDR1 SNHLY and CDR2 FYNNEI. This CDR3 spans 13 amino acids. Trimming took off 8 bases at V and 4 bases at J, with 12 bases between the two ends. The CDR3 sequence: CASSFDVYNEQFF. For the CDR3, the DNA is TGTGCCAGCTCTTTTGACGTTTACAATGAGCAGTTCTTC.

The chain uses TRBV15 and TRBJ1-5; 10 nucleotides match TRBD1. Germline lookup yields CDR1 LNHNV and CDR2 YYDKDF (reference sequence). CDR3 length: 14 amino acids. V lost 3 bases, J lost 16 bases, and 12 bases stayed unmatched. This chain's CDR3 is CATSRRPGTGVGHF. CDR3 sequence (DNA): TGTGCCACCAGCAGGCGTCCCGGGACAGGGGTGGGACATTTT.

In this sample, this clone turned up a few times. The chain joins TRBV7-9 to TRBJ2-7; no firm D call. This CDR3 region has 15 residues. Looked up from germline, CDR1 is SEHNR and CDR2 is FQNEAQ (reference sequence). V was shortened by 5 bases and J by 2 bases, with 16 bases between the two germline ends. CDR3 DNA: TGTGCCAGCAGCCAAGGGCCGGGCCGTACCTACGAGCAGTACTTC. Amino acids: CASSQGPGRTYEQYF.

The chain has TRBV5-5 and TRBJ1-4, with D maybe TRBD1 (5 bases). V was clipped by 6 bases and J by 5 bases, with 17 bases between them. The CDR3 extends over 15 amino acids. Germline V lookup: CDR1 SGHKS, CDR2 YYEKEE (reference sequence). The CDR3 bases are TGTGCCAGCATCCCAAGTCCAGGGTTCAATGAAAAACTGTTTTTT. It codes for CASIPSPGFNEKLFF.

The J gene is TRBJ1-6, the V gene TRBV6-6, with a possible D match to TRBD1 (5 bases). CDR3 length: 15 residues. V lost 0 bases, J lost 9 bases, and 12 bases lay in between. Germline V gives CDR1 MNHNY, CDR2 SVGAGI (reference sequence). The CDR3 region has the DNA TGTGCCAGCAGTTACTCCGGGACCCGGGGTTCACCCCTCCACTTT. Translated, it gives CASSYSGTRGSPLHF.

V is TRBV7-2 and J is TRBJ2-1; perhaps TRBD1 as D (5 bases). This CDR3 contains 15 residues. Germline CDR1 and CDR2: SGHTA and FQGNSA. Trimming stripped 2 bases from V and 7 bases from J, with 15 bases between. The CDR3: CASSLPSRTRNEQFF. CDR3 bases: TGTGCCAGCAGCTTACCTTCACGGACAAGGAATGAGCAGTTCTTC.

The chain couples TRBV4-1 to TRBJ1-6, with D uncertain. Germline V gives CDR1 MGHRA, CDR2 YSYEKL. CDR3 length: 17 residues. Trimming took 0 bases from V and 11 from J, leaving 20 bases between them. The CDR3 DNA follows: TGCGCCAGCAGCCAAGAGGAGACGGCAACTATATGGGCACCCCTCCACTTT. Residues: CASSQEETATIWAPLHF.

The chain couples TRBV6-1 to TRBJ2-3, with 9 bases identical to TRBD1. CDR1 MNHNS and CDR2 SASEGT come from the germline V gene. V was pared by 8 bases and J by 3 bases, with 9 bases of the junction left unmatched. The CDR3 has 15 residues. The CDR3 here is CASLQGQGITDTQYF. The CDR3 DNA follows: TGTGCCAGCTTACAAGGACAGGGGATAACAGATACGCAGTATTTT.

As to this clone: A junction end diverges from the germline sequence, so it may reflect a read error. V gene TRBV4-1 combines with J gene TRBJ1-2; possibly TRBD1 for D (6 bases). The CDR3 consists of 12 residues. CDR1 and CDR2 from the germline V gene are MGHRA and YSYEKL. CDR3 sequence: CASRQEGGGYTF. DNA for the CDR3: TGCGCCAGCAGGCAAGAAGGGGGTGGCTACACCTTC.

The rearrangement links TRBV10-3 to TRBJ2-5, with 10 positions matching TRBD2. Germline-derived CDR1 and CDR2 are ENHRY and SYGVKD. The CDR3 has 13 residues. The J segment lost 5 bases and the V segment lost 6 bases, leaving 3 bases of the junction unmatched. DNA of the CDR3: TGTGCCATCAGGGCTAGCGGGAGTGAGACCCAGTACTTC. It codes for CAIRASGSETQYF.

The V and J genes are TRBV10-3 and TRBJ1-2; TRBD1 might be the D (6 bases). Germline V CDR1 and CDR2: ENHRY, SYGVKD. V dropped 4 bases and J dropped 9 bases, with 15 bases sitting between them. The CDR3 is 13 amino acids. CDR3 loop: CAISVSSRDSYTF. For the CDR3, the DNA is TGTGCCATCAGTGTGTCTTCCAGGGACAGCTACACCTTC.

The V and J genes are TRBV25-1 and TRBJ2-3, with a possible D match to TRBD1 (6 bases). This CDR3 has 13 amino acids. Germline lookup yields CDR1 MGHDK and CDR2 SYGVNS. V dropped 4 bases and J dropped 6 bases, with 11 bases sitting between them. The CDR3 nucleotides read TGTGCCAGCAGTGTCGACAGGAGGGATACGCAGTATTTT. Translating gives CASSVDRRDTQYF.

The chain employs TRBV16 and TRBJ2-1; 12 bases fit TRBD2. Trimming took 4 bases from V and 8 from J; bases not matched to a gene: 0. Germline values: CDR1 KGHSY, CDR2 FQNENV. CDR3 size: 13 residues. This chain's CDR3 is CASSRLAGDEQFF. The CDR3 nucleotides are TGTGCCAGCAGCCGACTAGCGGGAGATGAGCAGTTCTTC.

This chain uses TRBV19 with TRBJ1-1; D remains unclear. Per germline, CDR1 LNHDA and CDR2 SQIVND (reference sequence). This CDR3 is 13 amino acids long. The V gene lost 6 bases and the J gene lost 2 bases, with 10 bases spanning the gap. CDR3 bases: TGTGCCAGTAGCTCCCAAGCAAACACTGAAGCTTTCTTT. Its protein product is CASSSQANTEAFF.

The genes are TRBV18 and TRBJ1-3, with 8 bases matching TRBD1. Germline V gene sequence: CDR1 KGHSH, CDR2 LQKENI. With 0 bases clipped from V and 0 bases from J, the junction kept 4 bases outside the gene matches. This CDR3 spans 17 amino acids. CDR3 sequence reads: CASSPPGQDLSGNTIYF. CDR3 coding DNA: TGTGCCAGCTCACCACCGGGACAGGACCTCTCTGGAAACACCATATATTTT.

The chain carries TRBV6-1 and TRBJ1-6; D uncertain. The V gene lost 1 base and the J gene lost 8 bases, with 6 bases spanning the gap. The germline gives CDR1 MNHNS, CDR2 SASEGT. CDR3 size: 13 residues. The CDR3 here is CASSEVWDSPLHF. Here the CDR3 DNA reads TGTGCCAGCAGTGAAGTTTGGGATTCACCCCTCCACTTT.

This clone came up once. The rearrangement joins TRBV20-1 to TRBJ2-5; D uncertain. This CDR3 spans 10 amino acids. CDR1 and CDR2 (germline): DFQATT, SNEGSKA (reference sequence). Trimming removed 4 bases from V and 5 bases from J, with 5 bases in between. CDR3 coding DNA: TGCAGTGCTATCGAGGAGACCCAGTACTTC. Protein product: CSAIEETQYF.

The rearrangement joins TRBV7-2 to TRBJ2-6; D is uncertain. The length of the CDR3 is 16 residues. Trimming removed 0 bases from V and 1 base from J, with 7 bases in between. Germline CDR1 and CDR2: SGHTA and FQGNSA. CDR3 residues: CASSLAAPSGANVLTF. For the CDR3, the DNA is TGTGCCAGCAGCTTAGCTGCCCCTTCTGGGGCCAACGTCCTGACTTTC.

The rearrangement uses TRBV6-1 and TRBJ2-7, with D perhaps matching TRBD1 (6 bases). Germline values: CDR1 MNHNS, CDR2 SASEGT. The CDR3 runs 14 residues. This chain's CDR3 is CASSEVSSGTGSFV. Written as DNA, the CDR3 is TGTGCCAGCAGTGAAGTCTCGTCCGGTACAGGGAGTTTCGTC.

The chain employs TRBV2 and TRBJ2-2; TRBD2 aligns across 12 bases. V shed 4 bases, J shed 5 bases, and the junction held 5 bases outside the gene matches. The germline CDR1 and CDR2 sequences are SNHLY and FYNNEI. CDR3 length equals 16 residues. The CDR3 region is CASSATSGRNTGELFF. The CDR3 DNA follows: TGTGCCAGCAGTGCCACTAGCGGGAGGAATACCGGGGAGCTGTTTTTT. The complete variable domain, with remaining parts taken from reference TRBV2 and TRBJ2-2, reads EPEVTQTPSHQVTQMGQEVILRCVPISNHLYFYWYRQILGQKVEFLVSFYNNEISEKSEIFDDQFSVERPDGSNFTLKIRSTKLEDSAMYFCASSATSGRNTGELFFGEGSRLTVL.

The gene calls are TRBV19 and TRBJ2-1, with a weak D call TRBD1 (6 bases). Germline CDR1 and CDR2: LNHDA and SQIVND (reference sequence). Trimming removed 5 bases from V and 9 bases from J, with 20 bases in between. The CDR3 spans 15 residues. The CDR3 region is CASSPRTVQGTEQFF. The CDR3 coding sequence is TGTGCCAGTAGTCCTCGGACAGTTCAAGGTACTGAGCAGTTCTTC.